Given below is one T cell receptor (beta chain) in context. Original processing methods: Researchers report that nucleated cell counts were estimated from reference gene primer amplification. TCRdb's table, derived via immunoSEQ multiplex PCR, lists solely in-frame clones and lacks some. The V and J calls and clone size are taken from that table; D and trimming were inferred from the DNA. Found here are more than 60,000 clones, roughly 90% of them singletons; the top ten hold 5% to 6.5%. This entry comes from a study of blood T cell repertoires in COVID-19. Study details: COVID-19 samples from acute and convalescent phases originated in the United States, Italy and Spain. The cDNA or gDNA used as material had been derived from T cells, B-cell-depleted T cells, or PBMCs.

Germline lookup yields CDR1 LNHDA and CDR2 SQIVND (reference sequence). CDR3 size: 14 residues. Trimming took 5 bases from V and 4 from J; bases not matched to a gene: 6. The sequence derives from a man in his forties or fifties with acute or convalescent COVID-19. This sequence joins TRBV19 and TRBJ2-7; 9 bases align to TRBD1. Sequencing was carried out using peripheral blood. The DNA of the CDR3 is TGTGCCAGTAGTTCCGGGACAGGGACTTACGAGCAGTACTTC. Its translation: CASSSGTGTYEQYF.